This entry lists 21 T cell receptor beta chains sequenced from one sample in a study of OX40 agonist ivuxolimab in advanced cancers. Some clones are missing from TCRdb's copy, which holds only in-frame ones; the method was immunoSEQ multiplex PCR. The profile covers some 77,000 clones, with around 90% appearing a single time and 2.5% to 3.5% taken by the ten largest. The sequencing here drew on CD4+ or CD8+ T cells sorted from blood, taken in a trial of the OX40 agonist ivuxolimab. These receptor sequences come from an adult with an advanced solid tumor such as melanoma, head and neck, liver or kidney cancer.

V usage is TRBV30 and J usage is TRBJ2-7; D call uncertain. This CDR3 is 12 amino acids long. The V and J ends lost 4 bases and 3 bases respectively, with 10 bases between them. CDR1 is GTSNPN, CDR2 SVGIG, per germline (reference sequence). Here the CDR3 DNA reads TGTGCCTGGAAAAGCAGGAACTACGAGCAGTACTTC. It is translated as CAWKSRNYEQYF.

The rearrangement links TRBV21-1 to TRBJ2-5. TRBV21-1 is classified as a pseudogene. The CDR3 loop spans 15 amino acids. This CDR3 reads CASSKSPGPGETQYF. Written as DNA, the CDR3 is TGTGCCAGCAGCAAAAGTCCCGGGCCGGGCGAGACCCAGTACTTC.

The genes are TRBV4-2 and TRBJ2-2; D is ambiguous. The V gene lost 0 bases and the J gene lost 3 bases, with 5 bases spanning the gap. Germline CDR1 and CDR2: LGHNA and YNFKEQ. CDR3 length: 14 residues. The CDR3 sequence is CASSQDQDTGELFF. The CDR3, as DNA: TGTGCCAGCAGCCAAGATCAGGACACCGGGGAGCTGTTTTTT.

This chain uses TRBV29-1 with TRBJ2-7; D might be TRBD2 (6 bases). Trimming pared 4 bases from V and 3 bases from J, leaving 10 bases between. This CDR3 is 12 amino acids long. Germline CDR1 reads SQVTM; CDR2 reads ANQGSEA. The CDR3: CSVGGELYEQYF. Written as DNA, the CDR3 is TGCAGCGTTGGCGGGGAACTCTACGAGCAGTACTTC.

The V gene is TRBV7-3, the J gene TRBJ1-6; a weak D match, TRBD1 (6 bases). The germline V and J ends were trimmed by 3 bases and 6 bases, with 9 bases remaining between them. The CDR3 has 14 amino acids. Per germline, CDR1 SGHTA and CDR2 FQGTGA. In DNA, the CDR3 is TGTGCCAGCAGCTTTGGGACAAGTAATTCACCCCTCCACTTT. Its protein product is CASSFGTSNSPLHF.

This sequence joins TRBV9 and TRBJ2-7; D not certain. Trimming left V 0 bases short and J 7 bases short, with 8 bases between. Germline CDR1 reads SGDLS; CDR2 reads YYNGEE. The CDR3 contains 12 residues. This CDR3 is CASSVVAGEQYF. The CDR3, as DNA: TGTGCCAGCAGCGTAGTAGCCGGGGAGCAGTACTTC.

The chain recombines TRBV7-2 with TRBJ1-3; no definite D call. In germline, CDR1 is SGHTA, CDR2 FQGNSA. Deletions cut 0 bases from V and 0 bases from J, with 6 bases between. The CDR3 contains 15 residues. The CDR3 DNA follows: TGTGCCAGCAGCTTAGCTTCAGGCTCTGGAAACACCATATATTTT. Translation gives CASSLASGSGNTIYF.

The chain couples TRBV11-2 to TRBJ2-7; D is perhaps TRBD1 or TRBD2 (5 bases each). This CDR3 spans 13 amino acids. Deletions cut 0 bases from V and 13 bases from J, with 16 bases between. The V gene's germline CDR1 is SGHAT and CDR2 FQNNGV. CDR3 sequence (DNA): TGTGCCAGCAGCTTAGATCTGGGGACGGCCTGCTACTTC. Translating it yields CASSLDLGTACYF.

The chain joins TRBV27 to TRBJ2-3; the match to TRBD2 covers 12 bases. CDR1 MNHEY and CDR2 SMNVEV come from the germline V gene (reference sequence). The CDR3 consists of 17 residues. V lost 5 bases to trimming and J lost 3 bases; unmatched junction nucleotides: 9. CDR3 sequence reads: CASSPVGGLAGTDTQYF. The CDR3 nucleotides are TGTGCCAGCAGTCCAGTAGGCGGACTAGCGGGAACAGATACGCAGTATTTT.

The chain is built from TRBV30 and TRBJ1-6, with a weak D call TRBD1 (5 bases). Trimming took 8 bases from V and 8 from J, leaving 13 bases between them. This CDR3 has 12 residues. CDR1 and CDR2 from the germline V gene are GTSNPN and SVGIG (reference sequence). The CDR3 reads CALDLGDSPLHF. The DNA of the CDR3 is TGTGCCCTGGATCTAGGGGATTCACCCCTCCACTTT.

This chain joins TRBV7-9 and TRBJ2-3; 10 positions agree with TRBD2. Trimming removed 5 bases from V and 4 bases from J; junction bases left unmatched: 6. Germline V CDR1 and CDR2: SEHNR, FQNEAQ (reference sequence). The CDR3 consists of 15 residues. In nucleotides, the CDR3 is TGTGCCAGCAGCCCTAGCGGGAGTGTGGCAGATACGCAGTATTTT. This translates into CASSPSGSVADTQYF.

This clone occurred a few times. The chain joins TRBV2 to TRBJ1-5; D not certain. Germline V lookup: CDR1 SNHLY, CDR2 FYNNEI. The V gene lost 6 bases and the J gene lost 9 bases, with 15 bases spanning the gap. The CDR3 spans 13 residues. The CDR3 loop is CASSQDTFRPQHF. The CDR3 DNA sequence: TGTGCCAGCAGCCAAGACACCTTTCGGCCCCAGCATTTT.

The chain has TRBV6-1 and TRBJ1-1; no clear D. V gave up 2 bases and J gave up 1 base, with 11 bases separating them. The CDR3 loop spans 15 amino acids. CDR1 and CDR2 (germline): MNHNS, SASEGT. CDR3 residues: CASSEMWARNTEAFF. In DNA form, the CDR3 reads TGTGCCAGCAGTGAAATGTGGGCCAGGAACACTGAAGCTTTCTTT.

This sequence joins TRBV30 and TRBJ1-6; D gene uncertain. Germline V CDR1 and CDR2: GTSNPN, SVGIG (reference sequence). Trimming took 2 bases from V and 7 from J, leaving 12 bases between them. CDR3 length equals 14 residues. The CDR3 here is CAWSPRLGNSPLHF. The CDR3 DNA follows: TGTGCCTGGAGTCCCCGCCTAGGGAATTCACCCCTCCACTTT.

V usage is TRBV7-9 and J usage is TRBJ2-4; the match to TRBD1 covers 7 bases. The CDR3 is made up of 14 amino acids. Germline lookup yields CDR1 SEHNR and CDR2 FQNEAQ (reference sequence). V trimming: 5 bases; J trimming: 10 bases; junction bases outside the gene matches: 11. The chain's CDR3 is CASSTEGDRKIQYF. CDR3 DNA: TGTGCCAGCAGCACCGAAGGGGACAGAAAAATTCAGTACTTC.

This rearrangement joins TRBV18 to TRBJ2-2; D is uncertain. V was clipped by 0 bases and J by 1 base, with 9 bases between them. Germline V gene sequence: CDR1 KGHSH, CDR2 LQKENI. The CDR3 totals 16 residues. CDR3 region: CASSPPNTRNTGELFF. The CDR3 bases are TGTGCCAGCTCACCACCTAACACACGGAACACCGGGGAGCTGTTTTTT.

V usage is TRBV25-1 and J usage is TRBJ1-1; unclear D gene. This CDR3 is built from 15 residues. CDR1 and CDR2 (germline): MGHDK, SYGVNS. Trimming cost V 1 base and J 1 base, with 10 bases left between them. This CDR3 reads CASSEWAAQNTEAFF. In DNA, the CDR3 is TGTGCCAGCAGTGAATGGGCAGCTCAGAACACTGAAGCTTTCTTT.

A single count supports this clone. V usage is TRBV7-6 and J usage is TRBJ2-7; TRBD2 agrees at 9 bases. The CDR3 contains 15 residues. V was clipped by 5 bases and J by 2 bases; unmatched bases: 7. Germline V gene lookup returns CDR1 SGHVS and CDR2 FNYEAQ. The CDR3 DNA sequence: TGTGCCAGCAGCCGGGAAGCGGGAGGACCCTACGAGCAGTACTTC. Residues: CASSREAGGPYEQYF.

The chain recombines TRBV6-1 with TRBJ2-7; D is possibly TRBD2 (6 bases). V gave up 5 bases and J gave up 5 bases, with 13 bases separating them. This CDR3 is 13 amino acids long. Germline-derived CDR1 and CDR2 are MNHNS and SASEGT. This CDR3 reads CASSTWGGNEQYF. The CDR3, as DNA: TGTGCCAGCAGTACGTGGGGAGGAAACGAGCAGTACTTC.

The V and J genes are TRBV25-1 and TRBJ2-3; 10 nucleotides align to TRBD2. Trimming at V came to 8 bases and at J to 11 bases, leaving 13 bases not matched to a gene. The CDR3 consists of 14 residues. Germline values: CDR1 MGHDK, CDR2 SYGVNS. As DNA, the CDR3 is TGTGCCAGCTGGGGACTAGCGAGCACAGGGGAGCAGTATTTT. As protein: CASWGLASTGEQYF.

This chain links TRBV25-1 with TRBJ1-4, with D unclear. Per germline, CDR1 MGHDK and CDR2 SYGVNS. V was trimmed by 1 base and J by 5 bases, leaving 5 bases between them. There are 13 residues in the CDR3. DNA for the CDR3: TGTGCCAGCAGTGAATGGGTGAATGAAAAACTGTTTTTT. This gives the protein CASSEWVNEKLFF.